The following is a T cell receptor (beta chain) sequence with its context. As yet, its antigen is unknown. Per the germline V gene, CDR1 is MGHRA and CDR2 is YSYEKL. This CDR3 is built from 14 residues. Trimming removed 0 bases from V and 0 bases from J, with 2 bases in between. The PCR ran on 60 Vbeta and 13 Jbeta primers. The repertoire was sequenced with immunoSEQ multiplex PCR; TCRdb's copy has only in-frame clones and lacks some. The table includes 90,000 to 120,000 clones, around 80% detected once. This sample is drawn from a study of cytomegalovirus exposure and HLA in healthy donors. Findings of the study overall: Through in vitro validation, three CMV-associated chains were shown to be specific for CMV antigens. When analyzed later, a missense DCLRE1C variant was found to be linked to TCR beta V- and J-gene trimming.

The chain combines TRBV4-1 with TRBJ1-4; D gene uncertain. The clonotype comes from a female donor in good health and CMV-seropositive. The sequencing input was PBMCs. The CDR3 DNA reads TGCGCCAGCAGCCAAGACGCAACTAATGAAAAACTGTTTTTT. Translating it yields CASSQDATNEKLFF.